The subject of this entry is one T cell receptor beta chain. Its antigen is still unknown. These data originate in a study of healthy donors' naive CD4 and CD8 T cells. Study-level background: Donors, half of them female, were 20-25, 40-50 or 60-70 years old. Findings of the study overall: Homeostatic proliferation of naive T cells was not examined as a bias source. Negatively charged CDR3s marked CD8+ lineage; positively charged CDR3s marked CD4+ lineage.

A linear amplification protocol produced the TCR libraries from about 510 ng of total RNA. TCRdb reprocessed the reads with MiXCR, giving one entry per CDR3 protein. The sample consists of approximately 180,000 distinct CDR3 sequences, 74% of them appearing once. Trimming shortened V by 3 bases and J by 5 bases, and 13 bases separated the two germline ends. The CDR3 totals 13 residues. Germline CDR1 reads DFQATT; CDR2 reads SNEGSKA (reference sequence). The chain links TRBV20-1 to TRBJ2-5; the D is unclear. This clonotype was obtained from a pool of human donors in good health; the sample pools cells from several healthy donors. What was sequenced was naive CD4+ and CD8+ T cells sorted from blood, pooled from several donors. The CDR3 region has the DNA TGCAGTGCTAGCACCACAAGGACCGAGACCCAGTACTTC. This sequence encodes CSASTTRTETQYF.